The rows below give T cell receptor beta chains drawn from one sample of a study of blood T cell repertoires in COVID-19. Data came from immunoSEQ multiplex PCR; TCRdb stores just in-frame clones and leaves some out. The sample lists 310,000 or so clones, around 85% seen once, with roughly 1.9% in the top ten. Sequencing was performed on peripheral blood. These receptors originate from a woman aged 30 to 39 who had recovered from COVID-19. Each CDR3 is given with its conserved first and last residue. The D gene is left open where the match is weak. Expanded clones are given a class, and other clones once, few, many or no size at all.

j_gene: TRBJ1-6
d_gene: TRBD1
v_gene: TRBV5-4
len: 15
abundance: few
CDR3nt: TGTGCCAGCAGCCTTAGGGGGCCCCAGGGTTCACCCCTCCACTTT
CDR3aa: CASSLRGPQGSPLHF

j_gene: TRBJ2-7
d_gene: .
v_gene: TRBV28
len: 15
abundance: .
CDR3nt: TGTGCCAGCAGCCCATTTTTTGGAACAGCCTACGAGCAGTACTTC
CDR3aa: CASSPFFGTAYEQYF

j_gene: TRBJ2-3
d_gene: TRBD2
v_gene: TRBV5-6
len: 15
abundance: .
CDR3nt: TGTGCCAGCAGCACACAAGCGGGGAACACAGATACGCAGTATTTT
CDR3aa: CASSTQAGNTDTQYF

j_gene: TRBJ1-4
d_gene: .
v_gene: TRBV4-3
len: 18
abundance: .
CDR3nt: TGCGCCAGCAGCCAAGGGGTAGACAAGGTTTATACTAATGAAAAACTGTTTTTT
CDR3aa: CASSQGVDKVYTNEKLFF

j_gene: TRBJ1-6
d_gene: TRBD1
v_gene: TRBV28
len: 13
abundance: .
CDR3nt: TGTGCTGCAGGGACAGGCAACAGGTCACCCCTCCACTTT
CDR3aa: CAAGTGNRSPLHF

j_gene: TRBJ1-1
d_gene: TRBD1
v_gene: TRBV7-9
len: 15
abundance: .
CDR3nt: TGTGCCAGCAGCTTACGGACAGGGGGGAGCACTGAAGCTTTCTTT
CDR3aa: CASSLRTGGSTEAFF

j_gene: TRBJ2-5
d_gene: .
v_gene: TRBV10-2
len: 14
abundance: .
CDR3nt: TGCGCCAGCAGTGAGTCTAACAGAGAAGAGACCCAGTACTTC
CDR3aa: CASSESNREETQYF

j_gene: TRBJ2-3
d_gene: .
v_gene: TRBV5-8
len: 16
abundance: .
CDR3nt: TGTGCCAGCAGCCCAGGGAGCGGGTTTTTCACAGATACGCAGTATTTT
CDR3aa: CASSPGSGFFTDTQYF

j_gene: TRBJ2-6
d_gene: TRBD1
v_gene: TRBV6-2/TRBV6-3
len: 17
abundance: .
CDR3nt: TGTGCCAGCAGCCTTGGACAGGGTTTTACTGGGGCCAACGTCCTGACTTTC
CDR3aa: CASSLGQGFTGANVLTF

j_gene: TRBJ1-3
d_gene: TRBD1
v_gene: TRBV6-5
len: 14
abundance: few
CDR3nt: TGTGCCAGCAGCCGGGACAGGGGCGGAAACACCATATATTTT
CDR3aa: CASSRDRGGNTIYF

j_gene: TRBJ1-2
d_gene: .
v_gene: TRBV30
len: 15
abundance: .
CDR3nt: TGTGCCTGGAGTGGGCGGGGGGGGGCCAACTATGGCTACACCTTC
CDR3aa: CAWSGRGGANYGYTF

j_gene: TRBJ2-7
d_gene: TRBD1
v_gene: TRBV7-9
len: 15
abundance: .
CDR3nt: TGTGCCAGCAGCTTAGCGGACAGGGGTTCCTACGAGCAGTACTTC
CDR3aa: CASSLADRGSYEQYF

j_gene: TRBJ2-3
d_gene: TRBD2
v_gene: TRBV14
len: 14
abundance: .
CDR3nt: TGTGCCAGCAGCCTCGACGGAGGGCGGGGGGCCCAGTATTTT
CDR3aa: CASSLDGGRGAQYF

j_gene: TRBJ2-1
d_gene: .
v_gene: TRBV5-1
len: 13
abundance: .
CDR3nt: TGCGCCAGCAGCTTGTCTGAGTACAATGAGCAGTTCTTC
CDR3aa: CASSLSEYNEQFF

j_gene: TRBJ1-1
d_gene: TRBD1
v_gene: TRBV29-1
len: 13
abundance: once
CDR3nt: TGCAGCGTTACCCCACAGGGGTTCACTGAAGCTTTCTTT
CDR3aa: CSVTPQGFTEAFF

j_gene: TRBJ1-2
d_gene: TRBD1
v_gene: TRBV9
len: 16
abundance: once
CDR3nt: TGTGCCAGCAGCCCGCGAACGAGACAGGGGGCCTATGGCTACACCTTC
CDR3aa: CASSPRTRQGAYGYTF

j_gene: TRBJ2-7
d_gene: TRBD2
v_gene: TRBV7-2
len: 15
abundance: .
CDR3nt: TGTGCCAGCAGCTCCCGACTAGCGGGAACCTACGAGCAGTACTTC
CDR3aa: CASSSRLAGTYEQYF

j_gene: TRBJ2-7
d_gene: TRBD1
v_gene: TRBV7-8
len: 16
abundance: .
CDR3nt: TGTGCCAGCAGCTTAGGACCGGGACAGGGAACCTACGAGCAGTACTTC
CDR3aa: CASSLGPGQGTYEQYF

j_gene: TRBJ2-5
d_gene: .
v_gene: TRBV5-1
len: 15
abundance: .
CDR3nt: TGCGCCAGCAGCGGAGGGCCGGGACAGCAAGAGACCCAGTACTTC
CDR3aa: CASSGGPGQQETQYF

j_gene: TRBJ1-1
d_gene: .
v_gene: TRBV19
len: 13
abundance: .
CDR3nt: TGTGCCAGTTTAAGCACTGGGAACACTGAAGCTTTCTTT
CDR3aa: CASLSTGNTEAFF

j_gene: TRBJ2-4
d_gene: TRBD2
v_gene: TRBV28
len: 19
abundance: .
CDR3nt: TGTGCCAGCACCCCTTTACCAGCGGGAGGAGCACTAGCCAAAAACATTCAGTACTTC
CDR3aa: CASTPLPAGGALAKNIQYF

j_gene: TRBJ1-1
d_gene: .
v_gene: TRBV7-2
len: 14
abundance: .
CDR3nt: TGTGCCAGCAGTGGGTTGGAAGGAGGCACTGAAGCTTTCTTT
CDR3aa: CASSGLEGGTEAFF

j_gene: TRBJ2-7
d_gene: TRBD1
v_gene: TRBV7-9
len: 18
abundance: .
CDR3nt: TGTGCCAGCAGCCCACTACCGGGACAGGGACCAGCCTCCTACGAGCAGTACTTC
CDR3aa: CASSPLPGQGPASYEQYF

j_gene: TRBJ1-3
d_gene: .
v_gene: TRBV19
len: 14
abundance: .
CDR3nt: TGTGCCAGTAGTATTCCAGGGGCTGGAAACACCATATATTTT
CDR3aa: CASSIPGAGNTIYF

j_gene: TRBJ2-5
d_gene: .
v_gene: TRBV7-3
len: 13
abundance: .
CDR3nt: TGTGCCAGCAGCCCAGGGTACGGGGAGACCCAGTACTTC
CDR3aa: CASSPGYGETQYF

j_gene: TRBJ2-1
d_gene: .
v_gene: TRBV28
len: 15
abundance: few
CDR3nt: TGTGCCAGCAGTCCTCTAGCGAACTCCTACAATGAGCAGTTCTTC
CDR3aa: CASSPLANSYNEQFF

j_gene: TRBJ1-2
d_gene: TRBD1
v_gene: TRBV5-1
len: 16
abundance: .
CDR3nt: TGCGCCAGCAGCCTGGACGGGCAGGGGGCGAACTATGGCTACACCTTC
CDR3aa: CASSLDGQGANYGYTF

j_gene: TRBJ2-7
d_gene: TRBD2
v_gene: TRBV7-2
len: 13
abundance: .
CDR3nt: TGTGCCAGCAACGAACTAGCGGGTCTCGAGCAGTACTTC
CDR3aa: CASNELAGLEQYF

j_gene: TRBJ2-1
d_gene: .
v_gene: TRBV12-3/TRBV12-4
len: 13
abundance: .
CDR3nt: TGTGCCAGCAGAGGGAGCTCCTACAATGAGCAGTTCTTC
CDR3aa: CASRGSSYNEQFF

j_gene: TRBJ2-7
d_gene: .
v_gene: TRBV5-1
len: 16
abundance: .
CDR3nt: TGCGCCAGCAGCGAAGCCGGAGGAGGGGTGACTTACGAGCAGTACTTC
CDR3aa: CASSEAGGGVTYEQYF

j_gene: TRBJ2-5
d_gene: TRBD2
v_gene: TRBV3-1/TRBV3-2
len: 17
abundance: .
CDR3nt: TGTGCCAGCAGCCAAGATTGGAGGGAGGGCCCTCATGAGACCCAGTACTTC
CDR3aa: CASSQDWREGPHETQYF

j_gene: TRBJ1-1
d_gene: TRBD1
v_gene: TRBV19
len: 13
abundance: .
CDR3nt: TGTGCCACCATGATAACAGGGGACACTGAAGCTTTCTTT
CDR3aa: CATMITGDTEAFF

j_gene: TRBJ2-1
d_gene: TRBD2
v_gene: TRBV19
len: 15
abundance: .
CDR3nt: TGTGCCAGTAGTGGGGCTAGCGGGAGCTACAATGAGCAGTTCTTC
CDR3aa: CASSGASGSYNEQFF

j_gene: TRBJ1-2
d_gene: TRBD1
v_gene: TRBV6-6
len: 12
abundance: .
CDR3nt: TGTGCCAGCAGTCCTTGGACAGGGGGCTACACCTTC
CDR3aa: CASSPWTGGYTF

j_gene: TRBJ2-2
d_gene: TRBD2
v_gene: TRBV7-8
len: 17
abundance: few
CDR3nt: TGTGCCAGCAGCTCAAAGCGACCGGGACTAGAAGCCGGGGAGCTGTTTTTT
CDR3aa: CASSSKRPGLEAGELFF

j_gene: TRBJ2-2
d_gene: .
v_gene: TRBV24-1
len: 15
abundance: few
CDR3nt: TGTGCCGCGAAACAGGGACGTTCGAACACCGGGGAGCTGTTTTTT
CDR3aa: CAAKQGRSNTGELFF

j_gene: TRBJ1-1
d_gene: .
v_gene: TRBV6-5
len: 13
abundance: .
CDR3nt: TGTGCCAGCAGCCGGGGGTGGGGCACTGAAGCTTTCTTT
CDR3aa: CASSRGWGTEAFF

j_gene: TRBJ2-7
d_gene: .
v_gene: TRBV27
len: 13
abundance: few
CDR3nt: TGTGCCAGCAGCCAGGGGTCCTCCTACGAGCAGTACTTC
CDR3aa: CASSQGSSYEQYF

j_gene: TRBJ2-7
d_gene: TRBD1
v_gene: TRBV5-6
len: 13
abundance: .
CDR3nt: TGTGCCAGCAGCTTGCCAGGGGGCGACGAGCAGTACTTC
CDR3aa: CASSLPGGDEQYF

j_gene: TRBJ1-1
d_gene: TRBD1
v_gene: TRBV29-1
len: 13
abundance: .
CDR3nt: TGCAGCGTTCCGGACAGGGTCCACACTGAAGCTTTCTTT
CDR3aa: CSVPDRVHTEAFF

j_gene: TRBJ2-1
d_gene: TRBD1
v_gene: TRBV7-3
len: 15
abundance: .
CDR3nt: TGTGCCAGCAGTCCCATTAGACAGGGCTACAATGAGCAGTTCTTC
CDR3aa: CASSPIRQGYNEQFF

j_gene: TRBJ2-7
d_gene: TRBD2
v_gene: TRBV7-7
len: 15
abundance: .
CDR3nt: TGTGCTAGCAGCCCATCCGGGGGGAGTGTCTACGAGCAGTACTTC
CDR3aa: CASSPSGGSVYEQYF

j_gene: TRBJ2-5
d_gene: .
v_gene: TRBV24-1
len: 15
abundance: .
CDR3nt: TGTGCCACCAGTGACACAGGAAAGACCCGGGAGACCCAGTACTTC
CDR3aa: CATSDTGKTRETQYF

j_gene: TRBJ2-5
d_gene: .
v_gene: TRBV2
len: 18
abundance: .
CDR3nt: TGTGCCAGCAGTGAATGGGTCACGGCAGGGGGAAACGGGGGGACCCAGTACTTC
CDR3aa: CASSEWVTAGGNGGTQYF

j_gene: TRBJ1-5
d_gene: .
v_gene: TRBV3-1/TRBV3-2
len: 13
abundance: .
CDR3nt: TGTGCCAGCAGCTTTGCCCAGAATCAGCCCCAGCATTTT
CDR3aa: CASSFAQNQPQHF

j_gene: TRBJ1-6
d_gene: TRBD1
v_gene: TRBV7-2
len: 16
abundance: .
CDR3nt: TGTGCCAGCAGCTCGACAGGGAGCTCCTATAATTCACCCCTCCACTTT
CDR3aa: CASSSTGSSYNSPLHF

j_gene: TRBJ1-1
d_gene: .
v_gene: TRBV10-3
len: 13
abundance: .
CDR3nt: TGTGCCATCAGTGAGTCGGAGAAGCCTGAAGCTTTCTTT
CDR3aa: CAISESEKPEAFF

j_gene: TRBJ2-1
d_gene: TRBD1
v_gene: TRBV4-3
len: 16
abundance: .
CDR3nt: TGCGCCAGCAGCCCACCTGGACAGGGGGCGCGGAATGAGCAGTTCTTC
CDR3aa: CASSPPGQGARNEQFF

j_gene: TRBJ2-7
d_gene: TRBD1
v_gene: TRBV5-6
len: 15
abundance: few
CDR3nt: TGTGCCAGCAGCTCAGGGACAGGGGATCCCTACGAGCAGTACTTC
CDR3aa: CASSSGTGDPYEQYF

j_gene: TRBJ2-1
d_gene: TRBD2
v_gene: TRBV4-1
len: 16
abundance: .
CDR3nt: TGCGCCAGCAGCCAAGATTTGGGGACTAGGGGCCTTGGTCCGTTCTTC
CDR3aa: CASSQDLGTRGLGPFF